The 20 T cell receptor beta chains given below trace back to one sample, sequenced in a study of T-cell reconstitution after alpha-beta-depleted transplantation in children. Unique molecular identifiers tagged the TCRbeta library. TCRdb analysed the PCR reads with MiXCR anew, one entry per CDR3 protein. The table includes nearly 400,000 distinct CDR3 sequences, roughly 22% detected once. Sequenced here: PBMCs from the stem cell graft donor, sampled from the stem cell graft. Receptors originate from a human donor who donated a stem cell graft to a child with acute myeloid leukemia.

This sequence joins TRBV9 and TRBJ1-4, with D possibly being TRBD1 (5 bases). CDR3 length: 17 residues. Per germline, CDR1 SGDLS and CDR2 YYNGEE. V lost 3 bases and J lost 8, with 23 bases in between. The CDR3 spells CASSAASPGLGGEKLFF. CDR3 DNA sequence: TGTGCCAGCAGCGCCGCGTCCCCAGGGCTGGGGGGAGAAAAACTGTTTTTT.

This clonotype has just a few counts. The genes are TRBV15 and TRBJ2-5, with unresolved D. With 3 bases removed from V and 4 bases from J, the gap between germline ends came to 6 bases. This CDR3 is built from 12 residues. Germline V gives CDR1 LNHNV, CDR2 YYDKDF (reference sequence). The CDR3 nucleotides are TGTGCCACCAGCAGCCCGCGAGAGACCCAGTACTTC. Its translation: CATSSPRETQYF.

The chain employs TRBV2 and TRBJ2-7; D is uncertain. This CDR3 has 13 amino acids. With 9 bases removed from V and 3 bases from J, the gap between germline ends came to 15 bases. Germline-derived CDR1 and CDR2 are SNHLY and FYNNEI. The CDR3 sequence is CASRVGPIYEQYF. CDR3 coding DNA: TGTGCCAGTCGGGTGGGCCCTATCTACGAGCAGTACTTC.

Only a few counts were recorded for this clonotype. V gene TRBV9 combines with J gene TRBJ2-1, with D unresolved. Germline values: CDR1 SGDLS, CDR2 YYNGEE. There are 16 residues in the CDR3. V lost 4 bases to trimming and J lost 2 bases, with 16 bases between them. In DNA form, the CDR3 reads TGTGCCAGCAGCCTACTGGTGGGCGGCACCTACAATGAGCAGTTCTTC. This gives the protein CASSLLVGGTYNEQFF.

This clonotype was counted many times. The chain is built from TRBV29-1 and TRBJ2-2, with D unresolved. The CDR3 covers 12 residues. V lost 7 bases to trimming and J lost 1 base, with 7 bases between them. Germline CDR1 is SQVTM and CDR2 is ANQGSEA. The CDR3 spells CSAAGNTGELFF. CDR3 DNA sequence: TGCAGCGCCGCAGGGAACACCGGGGAGCTGTTTTTT.

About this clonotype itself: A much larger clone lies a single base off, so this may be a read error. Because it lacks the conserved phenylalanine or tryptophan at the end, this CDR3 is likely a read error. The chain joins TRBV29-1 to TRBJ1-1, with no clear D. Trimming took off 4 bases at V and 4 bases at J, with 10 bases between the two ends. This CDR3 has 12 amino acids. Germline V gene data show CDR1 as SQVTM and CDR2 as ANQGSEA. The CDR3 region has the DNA TGCAGCGTTGGGGAGGGTGGCACTGAAGCTTTCTAT. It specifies CSVGEGGTEAFY.

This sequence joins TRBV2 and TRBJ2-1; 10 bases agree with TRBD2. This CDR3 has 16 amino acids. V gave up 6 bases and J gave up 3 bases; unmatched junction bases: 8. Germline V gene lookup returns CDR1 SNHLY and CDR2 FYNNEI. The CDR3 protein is CASRSRTSGSYNEQFF. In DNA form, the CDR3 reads TGTGCCAGCAGGAGCCGGACTAGCGGAAGCTACAATGAGCAGTTCTTC.

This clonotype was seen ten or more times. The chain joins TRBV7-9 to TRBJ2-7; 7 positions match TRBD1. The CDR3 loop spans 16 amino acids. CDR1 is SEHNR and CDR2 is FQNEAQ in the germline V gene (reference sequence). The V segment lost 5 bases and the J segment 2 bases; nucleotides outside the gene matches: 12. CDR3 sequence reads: CASSATTGVQTYEQYF. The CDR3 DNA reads TGTGCCAGCAGCGCCACTACAGGGGTCCAGACCTACGAGCAGTACTTC.

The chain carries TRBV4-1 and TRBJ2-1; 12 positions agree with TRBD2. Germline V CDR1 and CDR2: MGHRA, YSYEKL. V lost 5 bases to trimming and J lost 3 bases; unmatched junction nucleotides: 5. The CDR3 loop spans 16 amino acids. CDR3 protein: CASSSGLAGYYNEQFF. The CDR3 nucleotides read TGCGCCAGCAGCTCGGGACTAGCGGGTTACTACAATGAGCAGTTCTTC.

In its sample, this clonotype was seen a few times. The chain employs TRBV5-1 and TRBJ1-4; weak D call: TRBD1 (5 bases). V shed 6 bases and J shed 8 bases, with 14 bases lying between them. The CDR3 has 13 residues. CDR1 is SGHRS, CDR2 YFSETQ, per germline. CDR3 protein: CASTQTVGEKLFF. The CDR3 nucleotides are TGCGCCAGCACTCAGACAGTTGGAGAAAAACTGTTTTTT.

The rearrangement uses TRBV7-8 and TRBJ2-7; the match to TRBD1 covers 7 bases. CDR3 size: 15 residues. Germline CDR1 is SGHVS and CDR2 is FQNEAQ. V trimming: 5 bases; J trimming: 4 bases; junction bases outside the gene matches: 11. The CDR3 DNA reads TGTGCCAGCAGCCCTAGGGACAGAGCCGATTACGAGCAGTACTTC. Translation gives CASSPRDRADYEQYF.

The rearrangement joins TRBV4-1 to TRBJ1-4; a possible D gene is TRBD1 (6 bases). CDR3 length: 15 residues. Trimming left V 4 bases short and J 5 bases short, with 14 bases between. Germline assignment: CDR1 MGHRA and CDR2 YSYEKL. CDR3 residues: CASSRLQGPNEKLFF. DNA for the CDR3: TGCGCCAGCAGCCGACTACAGGGTCCGAATGAAAAACTGTTTTTT.

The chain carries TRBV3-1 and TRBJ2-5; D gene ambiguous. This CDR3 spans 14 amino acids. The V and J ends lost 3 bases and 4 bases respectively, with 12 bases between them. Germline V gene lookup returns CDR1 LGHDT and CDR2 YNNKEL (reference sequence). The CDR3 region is CASSHVGPGETQYF. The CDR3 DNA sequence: TGTGCCAGCAGCCATGTAGGGCCGGGAGAGACCCAGTACTTC.

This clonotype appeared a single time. CDR3 sequence: CSAPPGGGGSPLHF. DNA of the CDR3: TGCAGTGCCCCGCCGGGGGGCGGAGGTTCACCCCTCCACTTT. This chain links TRBV20-1 with TRBJ1-6, with D maybe TRBD1 (6 bases). V shed 6 bases and J shed 9 bases, with 18 bases lying between them. The CDR3 is 14 residues long. CDR1 and CDR2 from the germline V gene are DFQATT and SNEGSKA (reference sequence).

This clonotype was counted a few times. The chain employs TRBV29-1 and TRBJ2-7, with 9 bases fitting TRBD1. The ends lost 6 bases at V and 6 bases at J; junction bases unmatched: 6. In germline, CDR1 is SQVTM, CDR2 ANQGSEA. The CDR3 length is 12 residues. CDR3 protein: CSVPGTGPEQYF. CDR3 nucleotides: TGCAGCGTCCCCGGGACAGGGCCCGAGCAGTACTTC.

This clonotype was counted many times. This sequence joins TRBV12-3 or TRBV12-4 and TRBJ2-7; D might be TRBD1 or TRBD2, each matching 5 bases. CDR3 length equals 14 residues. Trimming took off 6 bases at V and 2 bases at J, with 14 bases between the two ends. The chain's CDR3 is CASSQTGTAYEQYF. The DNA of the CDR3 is TGTGCCAGCAGCCAAACGGGGACGGCCTACGAGCAGTACTTC.

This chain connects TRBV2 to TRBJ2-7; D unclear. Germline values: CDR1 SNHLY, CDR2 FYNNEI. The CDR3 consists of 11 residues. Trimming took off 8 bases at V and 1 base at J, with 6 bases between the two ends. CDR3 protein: CASQESYEQYF. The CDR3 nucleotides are TGTGCCAGCCAGGAGTCCTACGAGCAGTACTTC.

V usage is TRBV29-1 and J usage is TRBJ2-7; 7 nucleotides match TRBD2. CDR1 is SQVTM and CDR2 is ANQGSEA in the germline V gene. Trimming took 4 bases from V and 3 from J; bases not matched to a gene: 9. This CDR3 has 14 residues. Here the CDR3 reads CSVARLAESYEQYF. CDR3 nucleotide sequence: TGCAGCGTTGCCAGGCTAGCGGAGAGCTACGAGCAGTACTTC.

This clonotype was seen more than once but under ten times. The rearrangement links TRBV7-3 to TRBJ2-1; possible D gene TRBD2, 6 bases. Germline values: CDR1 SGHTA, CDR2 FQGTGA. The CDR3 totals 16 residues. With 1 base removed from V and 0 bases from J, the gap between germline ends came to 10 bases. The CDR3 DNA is TGTGCCAGCAGCTTAAATGACGGGAGCTCCTACAATGAGCAGTTCTTC. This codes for CASSLNDGSSYNEQFF.

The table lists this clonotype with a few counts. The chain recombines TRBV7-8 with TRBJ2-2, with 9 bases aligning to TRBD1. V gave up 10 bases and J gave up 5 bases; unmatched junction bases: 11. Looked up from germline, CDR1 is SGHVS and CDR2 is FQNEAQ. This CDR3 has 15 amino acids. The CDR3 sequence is CATSTGTGRTGELFF. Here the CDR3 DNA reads TGTGCCACCTCGACCGGGACAGGGCGAACCGGGGAGCTGTTTTTT.